This T cell receptor (beta chain) is from a study of blood T cell repertoires in COVID-19 (dated by TCRdb to the early 2020s). About the full investigation: Samples from collaborators originated in the United States, Italy and Spain and spanned both the acute and convalescent phases of COVID-19. The samples were drawn from the first 160 participants of the ongoing ImmuneRACE study and from over a thousand subjects provided by 6 global collaborators. The dataset comprised deeply sampled blood TCRbeta repertoires from subjects exposed to, actively infected with, or recovered from COVID-19. Where HLA class I and class II types were available, the types were taken from metadata supplied by the sample provider, not from assay-based typing. The prospective study material was composed of cDNA or gDNA derived from T cells, B-cell-depleted T cells, or PBMCs. The repertoires were released in a freely available public database intended as a resource for research on the immune response to SARS-CoV-2. The sample metadata nearly always contained a de-identified subject ID, COVID-19 status, age in years and sex.

Study-level results and caveats: How much clinical and demographic metadata was included differed by source and by participant, and the metadata was provided uncurated.

The CDR1 and CDR2 encoded by the germline V gene are SGHRS and YFSETQ. From its cysteine to its phenylalanine, the CDR3 spans 14 amino acids. Only CDR3 DNA is held: 42 bases, read in frame from base 1. After removal of 0 bases from V and 7 bases from J, the junction retains 4 bases not matched to a gene. Points on this clone: Its antigen remains undetermined. Nothing much larger sits one base from this clone, and base qualities are not available.

TCRbeta CDR3 regions were amplified from genomic DNA by means of the immunoSEQ Assay, a bias-controlled multiplex PCR. The original methods were these. Nucleated cell counts per sample were estimated from amplification of reference gene primers within the assay. To quantify the absolute abundance of each unique TCRbeta CDR3 rearrangement, sequence reads were collapsed and filtered. For each sample, productive Simpson clonality was calculated as the square root of Simpson's diversity index over productive rearrangements. TCRdb limited this immuneACCESS table to in-frame rearrangements with V and J called. A share of clones is missing; checked studies link under half to unresolved V genes, and the rest is unexplained. V, J and clone size are taken as reported in that table, and D and trimming were inferred from the DNA itself. The sample records tens of thousands of clones, around 85% of which are singletons. The ten largest account for more than 20% of the sample.

Collaborating institutions collected whole blood in K2EDTA tubes following their own protocols. For TCRbeta analysis, collaborator samples were shipped as frozen whole blood, as isolated PBMCs, or as DNA extracted from either sample type. The receptor was derived from a woman of 80 years or more with active or convalescent COVID-19. Specimen: peripheral blood. The chain is assembled from TRBV5-1 and TRBJ2-1; 7 nucleotides in the junction match TRBD1. The sequenced DNA: TGCGCCAGCAGCTTGGCACAGGGGCCAAATGAGCAGTTCTTC. Its translation reads: CASSLAQGPNEQFF.